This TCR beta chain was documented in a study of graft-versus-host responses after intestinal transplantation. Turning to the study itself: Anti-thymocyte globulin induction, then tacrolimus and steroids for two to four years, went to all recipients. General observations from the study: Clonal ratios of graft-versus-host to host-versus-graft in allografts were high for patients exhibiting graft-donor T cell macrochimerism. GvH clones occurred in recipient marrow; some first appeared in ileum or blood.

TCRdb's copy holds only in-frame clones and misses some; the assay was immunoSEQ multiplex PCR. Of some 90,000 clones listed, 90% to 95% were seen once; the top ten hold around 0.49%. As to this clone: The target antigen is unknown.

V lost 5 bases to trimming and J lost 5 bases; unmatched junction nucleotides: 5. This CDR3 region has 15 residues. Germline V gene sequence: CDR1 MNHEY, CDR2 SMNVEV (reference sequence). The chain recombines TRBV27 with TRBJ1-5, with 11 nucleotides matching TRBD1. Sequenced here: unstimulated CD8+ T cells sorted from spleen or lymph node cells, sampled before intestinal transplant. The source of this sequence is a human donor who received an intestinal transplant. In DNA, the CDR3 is TGTGCCAGCAGTCTACGGACAGGGGGCGATCAGCCCCAGCATTTT. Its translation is CASSLRTGGDQPQHF.